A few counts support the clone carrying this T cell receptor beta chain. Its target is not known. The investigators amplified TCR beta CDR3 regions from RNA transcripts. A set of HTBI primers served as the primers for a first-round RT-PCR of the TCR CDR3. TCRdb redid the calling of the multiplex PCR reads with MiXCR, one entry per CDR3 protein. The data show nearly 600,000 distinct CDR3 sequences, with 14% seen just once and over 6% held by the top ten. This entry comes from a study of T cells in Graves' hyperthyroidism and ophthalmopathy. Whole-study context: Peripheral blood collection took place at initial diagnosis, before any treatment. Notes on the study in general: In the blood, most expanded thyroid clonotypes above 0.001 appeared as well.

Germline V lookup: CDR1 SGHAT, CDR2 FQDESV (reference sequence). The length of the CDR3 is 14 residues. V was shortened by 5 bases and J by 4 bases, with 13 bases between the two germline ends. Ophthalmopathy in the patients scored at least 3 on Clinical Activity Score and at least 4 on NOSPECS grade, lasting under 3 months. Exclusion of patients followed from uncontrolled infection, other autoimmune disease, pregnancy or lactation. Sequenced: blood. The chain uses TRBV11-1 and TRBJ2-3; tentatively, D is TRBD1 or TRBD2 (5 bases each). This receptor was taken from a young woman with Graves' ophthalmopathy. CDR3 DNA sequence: TGTGCCAGCAGCCCGAGGGGTTTGGCAGATACGCAGTATTTT. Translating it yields CASSPRGLADTQYF.